The 24 T cell receptor beta chains in this list originate from one sample, sequenced in a study of T cell changes during pregnancy in multiple sclerosis (dated 2019 in TCRdb). The library was produced with the immunoSEQ multiplex PCR assay. TCRdb holds this immuneACCESS table with in-frame rearrangements only. Some clones are missing; in checked studies, unresolved V genes explain under half, and the rest has no known cause. This sample has tens of thousands of clones in its table, and 93% of those were observed once. Over 1.5% of the sample is in the top ten clones. Sequenced material: peripheral blood, taken after pregnancy. Every receptor here comes from a female donor with multiple sclerosis, enrolled in a pregnancy study.

The chain recombines TRBV7-9 with TRBJ2-6; D might be TRBD1 (6 bases). The CDR3 has 15 residues. V dropped 2 bases and J dropped 2 bases, with 7 bases sitting between them. CDR1 SEHNR and CDR2 FQNEAQ come from the germline V gene (reference sequence). This CDR3 is CASSLSGAGANVLTF. In DNA form, the CDR3 reads TGTGCCAGCAGCTTATCAGGGGCTGGGGCCAACGTCCTGACTTTC.

The gene calls are TRBV7-6 and TRBJ2-3; TRBD2 aligns across 9 bases. The germline gives CDR1 SGHVS, CDR2 FNYEAQ. The CDR3 length is 16 residues. The V and J ends lost 3 bases and 2 bases, in that order; junction bases with no gene match: 6. This chain's CDR3 is CASSLVSGGYTDTQYF. Here the CDR3 DNA reads TGTGCCAGCAGCTTGGTTAGCGGGGGCTACACAGATACGCAGTATTTT.

The chain combines TRBV6-5 with TRBJ1-5, with TRBD1 matching 9 bases. CDR1 MNHEY and CDR2 SVGAGI come from the germline V gene. The CDR3 has 15 residues. V was pared by 6 bases and J by 11 bases, with 14 bases of the junction left unmatched. CDR3 amino acids: CASRRQGVADWAQHF. For the CDR3, the DNA is TGTGCCAGCAGGAGACAGGGGGTCGCGGATTGGGCCCAGCATTTT.

The chain couples TRBV27 to TRBJ2-1, with D tentatively TRBD1 (6 bases). V was trimmed by 5 bases and J by 4 bases, leaving 12 bases between them. The CDR3 totals 14 residues. The germline gives CDR1 MNHEY, CDR2 SMNVEV (reference sequence). CDR3 coding DNA: TGTGCCAGCAGTATGCGACAGGAATACAATGAGCAGTTCTTC. It is translated as CASSMRQEYNEQFF.

This chain links TRBV25-1 with TRBJ2-7, with a weak D call TRBD2 (5 bases). V was cut by 8 bases and J by 6 bases, with 11 bases left in between. Germline V gives CDR1 MGHDK, CDR2 SYGVNS. CDR3 length: 11 amino acids. CDR3 residues: CASGLIAEQYF. DNA for the CDR3: TGTGCCAGCGGACTGATCGCCGAGCAGTACTTC.

The V gene is TRBV11-2, the J gene TRBJ2-7; D gene unclear. The length of the CDR3 is 14 residues. The ends were cut back, 0 bases at V and 2 bases at J, with 8 bases in the middle. Germline CDR1 is SGHAT and CDR2 is FQNNGV. CDR3 bases: TGTGCCAGCAGCTTAGAGGGCTTGACCTACGAGCAGTACTTC. This gives the protein CASSLEGLTYEQYF.

The gene calls are TRBV19 and TRBJ2-1; TRBD2 matches 7 bases. The germline V gene encodes CDR1 LNHDA and CDR2 SQIVND (reference sequence). The CDR3 has 12 amino acids. J gave up 14 bases and V 5 bases, and 9 bases lay outside the gene matches. CDR3 sequence (DNA): TGTGCCAGTAGTGTTTCTAGCGGTACTGAGTTCTTC. Its protein product is CASSVSSGTEFF.

Turning to this clone: At one end, the junction sequence differs from germline, possibly due to a read error. The gene calls are TRBV2 and TRBJ1-4, with D unclear. Germline V gene sequence: CDR1 SNHLY, CDR2 FYNNEI. This CDR3 is built from 12 residues. DNA for the CDR3: TGTGCCAGCAGTGCAAGCCCGGACTCTCCAGTTTTT. This codes for CASSASPDSPVF.

The gene calls are TRBV9 and TRBJ2-3; 12 bases fit TRBD1. The CDR3 contains 15 residues. Unmatched junction bases numbered 3, after V lost 3 bases and J lost 4 bases. Germline V gene sequence: CDR1 SGDLS, CDR2 YYNGEE. CDR3 sequence reads: CASSAGTGGPDTQYF. The CDR3 DNA follows: TGTGCCAGCAGCGCCGGGACAGGGGGCCCAGATACGCAGTATTTT.

V and J are TRBV5-1 and TRBJ2-7; tentatively, D is TRBD1 (6 bases). The germline CDR1 and CDR2 sequences are SGHRS and YFSETQ. The CDR3 sequence is 14 residues long. V was shortened by 0 bases and J by 9 bases, with 16 bases between the two germline ends. The CDR3 loop reads CASSLGGQGSGQYF. In DNA, the CDR3 is TGCGCCAGCAGCTTGGGGGGGCAGGGGTCGGGGCAGTACTTC.

This chain uses TRBV10-3 with TRBJ2-7; TRBD1 is a possible D gene (5 bases). There are 14 residues in the CDR3. The germline V and J ends were trimmed by 3 bases and 2 bases, with 11 bases remaining between them. In germline, CDR1 is ENHRY, CDR2 SYGVKD. CDR3 DNA: TGTGCCATCAGTGATAGGGGCAGCACCTACGAGCAGTACTTC. Translation gives CAISDRGSTYEQYF.

The gene calls are TRBV4-3 and TRBJ1-1; no firm D call. V lost 5 bases to trimming and J lost 5 bases, with 18 bases between them. Germline values: CDR1 LGHNA, CDR2 YSLEER. CDR3 size: 15 residues. CDR3 sequence reads: CASSEAAGFGTEAFF. CDR3 nucleotide sequence: TGCGCCAGCAGCGAGGCTGCGGGATTTGGTACTGAAGCTTTCTTT.

The J gene is TRBJ2-5, the V gene TRBV19, with TRBD1 as a possible D gene (6 bases). The CDR3 is 13 amino acids. The V gene lost 3 bases and the J gene lost 7 bases, with 12 bases spanning the gap. CDR1 LNHDA and CDR2 SQIVND come from the germline V gene (reference sequence). CDR3 residues: CASSMGAGRTQYF. The DNA of the CDR3 is TGTGCCAGTAGTATGGGGGCTGGAAGGACCCAGTACTTC.

Comment on this clone: At one end the junction does not follow the germline gene, possibly because of a read error. This rearrangement joins TRBV11-3 to TRBJ2-7, with 13 positions matching TRBD2. Germline CDR1 is SGHNT and CDR2 is YENEEA. This CDR3 has 15 amino acids. The CDR3 region is CASSDQGLAGAPRFF. Written as DNA, the CDR3 is TGTGCCAGCAGCGACCAAGGACTAGCGGGGGCCCCCAGATTCTTC.

The rearrangement links TRBV6-6 to TRBJ2-7, with 11 bases fitting TRBD2. V shed 2 bases, J shed 5 bases, and the junction held 8 bases outside the gene matches. Germline assignment: CDR1 MNHNY and CDR2 SVGAGI (reference sequence). This CDR3 is built from 16 residues. The CDR3 sequence is CASSYLTSGSVNEQYF. DNA of the CDR3: TGTGCCAGCAGTTACCTCACTAGCGGGAGTGTCAACGAGCAGTACTTC.

V gene TRBV2 combines with J gene TRBJ2-1, with TRBD2 matching 12 bases. The CDR3 consists of 17 residues. Germline CDR1 and CDR2: SNHLY and FYNNEI. V shed 4 bases, J shed 0 bases, and the junction held 4 bases outside the gene matches. The CDR3 spells CASSGTSGNSSYNEQFF. The CDR3 DNA reads as TGTGCCAGCAGTGGGACTAGCGGGAACTCCTCCTACAATGAGCAGTTCTTC. The full variable domain, with the rest looked up from reference TRBV2 and TRBJ2-1, is EPEVTQTPSHQVTQMGQEVILRCVPISNHLYFYWYRQILGQKVEFLVSFYNNEISEKSEIFDDQFSVERPDGSNFTLKIRSTKLEDSAMYFCASSGTSGNSSYNEQFFGPGTRLTVL.

CDR3 in amino acids: CASSQGTGGPYEQYF. The CDR3 nucleotides are TGTGCCAGCAGCCAGGGGACAGGGGGCCCCTACGAGCAGTACTTC. The rearrangement joins TRBV7-2 to TRBJ2-7; 12 bases align to TRBD1. CDR3 length: 15 amino acids. Germline values: CDR1 SGHTA, CDR2 FQGNSA. With 5 bases clipped from V and 2 bases from J, the junction kept 4 bases outside the gene matches.

The chain has TRBV5-1 and TRBJ1-2; D is possibly TRBD1 (5 bases). Trimming cost V 0 bases and J 6 bases, with 6 bases left between them. This CDR3 is 12 amino acids long. CDR1 is SGHRS, CDR2 YFSETQ, per germline. Here the CDR3 reads CASSLEGNGYTF. CDR3 DNA sequence: TGCGCCAGCAGCTTGGAGGGGAATGGCTACACCTTC.

V gene TRBV10-3 combines with J gene TRBJ2-7; D unclear. With 4 bases removed from V and 1 base from J, the gap between germline ends came to 11 bases. Germline CDR1 and CDR2: ENHRY and SYGVKD. The CDR3 sequence is 14 residues long. The CDR3 is CAISGTVSSYEQYF. The DNA for the CDR3 is TGTGCCATCAGTGGAACAGTTTCGTCCTACGAGCAGTACTTC.

This clone has just one count. The chain combines TRBV28 with TRBJ2-2, with 10 positions matching TRBD1. J lost 6 bases, V lost 5 bases, and 9 bases had no gene match. The CDR3 runs 16 residues. Germline V gene data show CDR1 as MDHEN and CDR2 as SYDVKM. The CDR3 spells CASSQTGTGVSGELFF. For the CDR3, the DNA is TGTGCCAGCAGTCAGACCGGGACAGGGGTATCCGGGGAGCTGTTTTTT.

The rearrangement joins TRBV2 to TRBJ1-3; D gene ambiguous. Germline V gene lookup returns CDR1 SNHLY and CDR2 FYNNEI. The CDR3 is 14 amino acids. Trimming took off 2 bases at V and 0 bases at J, with 5 bases between the two ends. CDR3 loop: CASSEMSSGNTIYF. CDR3 DNA: TGTGCCAGCAGTGAAATGAGCTCTGGAAACACCATATATTTT.

This clone was seen once. This chain uses TRBV27 with TRBJ1-2, with D unclear. This CDR3 is 13 amino acids long. Trimming pared 2 bases from V and 6 bases from J, leaving 10 bases between. Germline CDR1 MNHEY, CDR2 SMNVEV (reference sequence). In DNA form, the CDR3 reads TGTGCCAGCAGTTTAAGAGGGAGCCATGGCTACACCTTC. Amino acids: CASSLRGSHGYTF.

The J gene is TRBJ2-7, the V gene TRBV11-2, with D possibly being TRBD1 (5 bases). The CDR3 loop spans 15 amino acids. Between the trimmed V and J ends, which lost 1 base and 3 bases, there was a span of 13 bases. Germline values: CDR1 SGHAT, CDR2 FQNNGV. CDR3 loop: CASSLGGHSDYEQYF. In DNA, the CDR3 is TGTGCCAGCAGCTTAGGAGGACACTCTGACTACGAGCAGTACTTC.

The chain is built from TRBV5-1 and TRBJ2-7; 7 bases line up with TRBD1. V dropped 0 bases and J dropped 3; count of bases not matched to a gene: 3. The CDR3 loop spans 14 amino acids. Germline V gene data show CDR1 as SGHRS and CDR2 as YFSETQ. The CDR3 spells CASSLVSGGYEQYF. In DNA form, the CDR3 reads TGCGCCAGCAGCTTGGTTTCAGGGGGCTACGAGCAGTACTTC.